This T cell receptor (beta chain) was found in a study of siplizumab effects on memory and regulatory T cells. Trimming removed 1 base from V and 2 bases from J; junction bases left unmatched: 10. Per the germline V gene, CDR1 is SGHVS and CDR2 is FNYEAQ. The CDR3 spans 17 residues. Some clones are missing from TCRdb's copy, which holds only in-frame ones; the method was immunoSEQ multiplex PCR. Altogether about 50,000 clones are present, roughly 87% being singletons, with the ten largest covering approximately 0.35%. The chain links TRBV7-6 to TRBJ2-7, with 8 bases matching TRBD2. This sequence was found in a human donor in good health. Sequencing was done on a sample of naive CD8+ T cells sorted from blood. The CDR3 region has the DNA TGTGCCAGCAGCTTAGGGGAAGCGGGAGACTACACCTACGAGCAGTACTTC. Protein: CASSLGEAGDYTYEQYF.